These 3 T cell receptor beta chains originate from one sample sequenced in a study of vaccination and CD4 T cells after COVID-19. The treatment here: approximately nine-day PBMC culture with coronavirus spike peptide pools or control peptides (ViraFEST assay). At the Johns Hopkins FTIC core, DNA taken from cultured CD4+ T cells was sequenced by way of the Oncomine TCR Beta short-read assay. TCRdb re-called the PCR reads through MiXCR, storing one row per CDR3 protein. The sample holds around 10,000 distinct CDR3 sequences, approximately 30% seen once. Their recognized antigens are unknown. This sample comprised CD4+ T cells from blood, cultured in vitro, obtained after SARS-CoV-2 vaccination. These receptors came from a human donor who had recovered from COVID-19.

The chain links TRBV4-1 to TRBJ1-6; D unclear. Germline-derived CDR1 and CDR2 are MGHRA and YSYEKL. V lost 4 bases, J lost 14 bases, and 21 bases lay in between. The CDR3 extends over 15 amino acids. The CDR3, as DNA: TGCGCCAGCAGCCCCTCTGGACGGAGTCGGGGAACCCTCCACTTT. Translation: CASSPSGRSRGTLHF.

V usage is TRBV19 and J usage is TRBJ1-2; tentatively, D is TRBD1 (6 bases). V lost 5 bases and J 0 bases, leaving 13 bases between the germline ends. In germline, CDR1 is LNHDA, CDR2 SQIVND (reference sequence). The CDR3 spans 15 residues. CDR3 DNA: TGTGCCAGTAGTCCAGACAGGCGCTCTAACTATGGCTACACCTTC. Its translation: CASSPDRRSNYGYTF.

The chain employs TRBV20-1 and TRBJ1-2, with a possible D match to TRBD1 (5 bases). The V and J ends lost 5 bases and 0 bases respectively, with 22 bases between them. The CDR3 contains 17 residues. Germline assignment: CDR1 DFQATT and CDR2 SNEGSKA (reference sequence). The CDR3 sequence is CSASSGLAGGPNYGYTF. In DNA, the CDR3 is TGCAGTGCTTCTTCGGGACTAGCGGGAGGGCCTAACTATGGCTACACCTTC.